This TCR beta chain was obtained from a study of response to subunit inactivated influenza vaccine. TCRdb used MiXCR to reprocess the RT-PCR reads, holding one entry per CDR3 protein. The sample holds about 700,000 distinct CDR3 sequences, 11% to 15% seen once. Trimming removed 0 bases from V and 7 bases from J; junction bases left unmatched: 12. The CDR3 is 17 residues long. Per germline, CDR1 MGHRA and CDR2 YSYEKL. This sequence was found in a man between 45 and 60 years old who received an inactivated influenza vaccine. The specimen was PBMCs from blood, collected 14 to 15 days before vaccination. The chain recombines TRBV4-1 with TRBJ2-7, with 10 positions matching TRBD2. CDR3 sequence reads: CASSQDWQLAGDREQYF. In DNA, the CDR3 is TGCGCCAGCAGCCAAGATTGGCAGCTAGCGGGAGATAGGGAGCAGTACTTC.